What follows are 26 T cell receptor beta chains derived from one specimen sequenced in a study of early T cells in non-severe SARS-CoV-2 infection. TCRdb recomputed calls from the 5' RACE reads with MiXCR, one row per CDR3 protein. The data hold more than 80,000 distinct CDR3 sequences, with around 16% observed a single time. The sequenced material came from whole blood. The receptors stem from an adult who was a healthcare worker with PCR-confirmed SARS-CoV-2 infection or an uninfected control (not recorded which).

This clonotype was counted a few times. The V and J genes are TRBV2 and TRBJ2-7; tentatively, D is TRBD2 (5 bases). The germline CDR1 and CDR2 sequences are SNHLY and FYNNEI. With 8 bases removed from V and 5 bases from J, the gap between germline ends came to 13 bases. This CDR3 spans 12 amino acids. The CDR3 is CASSYYGNEQYF. DNA of the CDR3: TGTGCCAGCTCCTATTACGGGAACGAGCAGTACTTC.

The rearrangement links TRBV3-1 to TRBJ1-1; D possibly corresponds to TRBD1 (5 bases). V dropped 4 bases and J dropped 1 base, with 10 bases sitting between them. The CDR3 runs to 14 residues. CDR1 is LGHDT and CDR2 is YNNKEL in the germline V gene (reference sequence). The CDR3 region has the DNA TGTGCCAGCAGCCGCGGACACACGAACACTGAAGCTTTCTTT. Translation gives CASSRGHTNTEAFF.

The V and J genes are TRBV7-9 and TRBJ1-1; 9 bases are shared with TRBD1. The germline V gene has CDR1 SEHNR and CDR2 FQNEAQ (reference sequence). V lost 6 bases, J lost 2 bases, and 4 bases stayed unmatched. This CDR3 has 14 residues. The DNA of the CDR3 is TGTGCCAGCAGGACAGGGGGAAAAAACACTGAAGCTTTCTTT. Its translation: CASRTGGKNTEAFF. The full variable domain, rest sourced from reference TRBV7-9 and TRBJ1-1, is DTGVSQNPRHKITKRGQNVTFRCDPISEHNRLYWYRQTLGQGPEFLTYFQNEAQLEKSRLLSDRFSAERPKGSFSTLEIQRTEQGDSAMYLCASRTGGKNTEAFFGQGTRLTVV.

This clonotype showed up just a few times. The chain is built from TRBV29-1 and TRBJ2-1; 7 nucleotides align to TRBD2. The CDR3 contains 12 residues. V shed 0 bases, J shed 9 bases, and the junction held 2 bases outside the gene matches. Germline CDR1 reads SQVTM; CDR2 reads ANQGSEA. The CDR3 is CSVEEASGEQFF. CDR3 coding DNA: TGCAGCGTTGAAGAGGCTAGCGGTGAGCAGTTCTTC.

The V call is TRBV20-1, the J call TRBJ2-1, with 12 bases identical to TRBD2. The germline gives CDR1 DFQATT, CDR2 SNEGSKA (reference sequence). The CDR3 is made up of 13 amino acids. The V gene end was trimmed by 4 bases and the J gene end by 10 bases; junction bases not matched to a gene: 5. The CDR3 protein is CSAKLAGGREQFF. CDR3 in DNA: TGCAGTGCTAAACTAGCGGGGGGAAGAGAGCAGTTCTTC.

The chain has TRBV6-5 and TRBJ2-5, with D uncertain. The CDR3 loop spans 14 amino acids. V lost 11 bases, J lost 5 bases, and 21 bases lay in between. Germline V CDR1 and CDR2: MNHEY, SVGAGI. As DNA, the CDR3 is TGTGCCTCATGTTCAGGAATCCGAAAGGAGACCCAGTACTTC. Translating it yields CASCSGIRKETQYF.

This clonotype occurred a few times. The chain combines TRBV2 with TRBJ1-2; 7 bases match TRBD1. CDR1 is SNHLY, CDR2 FYNNEI, per germline. V was clipped by 3 bases and J by 4 bases; unmatched bases: 8. This CDR3 contains 15 residues. The CDR3 region is CASSESRGQGYGYTF. CDR3 coding DNA: TGTGCCAGCAGTGAGAGTAGGGGGCAGGGCTATGGCTACACCTTC.

V gene TRBV29-1 combines with J gene TRBJ2-7, with a possible D match to TRBD1 (6 bases). The CDR3 length is 12 residues. Trimming left V 7 bases short and J 2 bases short, with 12 bases between. Per the germline V gene, CDR1 is SQVTM and CDR2 is ANQGSEA. CDR3 bases: TGCAGCGCTAGACAGGCGACCTACGAGCAGTACTTC. Its protein product is CSARQATYEQYF.

This rearrangement joins TRBV7-9 to TRBJ1-4; D remains unclear. The CDR3 is 12 amino acids. The germline gives CDR1 SEHNR, CDR2 FQNEAQ (reference sequence). V lost 5 bases to trimming and J lost 9 bases, with 10 bases between them. Written as DNA, the CDR3 is TGTGCCAGCAGCACCGTCACCAAAAAACTGTTTTTT. Translating gives CASSTVTKKLFF. Together with reference TRBV7-9 and TRBJ1-4, the CDR3 gives the full variable domain: DTGVSQNPRHKITKRGQNVTFRCDPISEHNRLYWYRQTLGQGPEFLTYFQNEAQLEKSRLLSDRFSAERPKGSFSTLEIQRTEQGDSAMYLCASSTVTKKLFFGSGTQLSVL.

In its sample, this clonotype was seen a few times. The V and J genes are TRBV7-8 and TRBJ2-7, with 8 positions matching TRBD1. The length of the CDR3 is 16 residues. J was trimmed by 5 bases and V by 0 bases; bases with no gene match: 9. Germline CDR1 reads SGHVS; CDR2 reads FQNEAQ. This CDR3 is CASSLALGQVFHEQYF. The CDR3 DNA is TGTGCCAGCAGCTTAGCGTTGGGACAGGTGTTCCACGAGCAGTACTTC.

The V and J genes are TRBV28 and TRBJ2-7; 12 nucleotides align to TRBD2. Trimming removed 3 bases from V and 2 bases from J; junction bases left unmatched: 8. The CDR3 runs 17 residues. The germline gives CDR1 MDHEN, CDR2 SYDVKM. The CDR3 loop is CASSFRRTSGDAYEQYF. The CDR3 bases are TGTGCCAGCAGTTTCCGAAGGACTAGCGGGGACGCCTACGAGCAGTACTTC.

V gene TRBV7-2 combines with J gene TRBJ2-7; TRBD1 matches at 8 bases. J was trimmed by 1 base and V by 5 bases; bases with no gene match: 4. The CDR3 spans 14 residues. Per germline, CDR1 SGHTA and CDR2 FQGNSA. CDR3: CASSVDRGSYEQYF. CDR3 in DNA: TGTGCCAGCAGCGTAGACAGGGGATCCTACGAGCAGTACTTC. Complete variable domain (other parts from reference TRBV7-2 and TRBJ2-7): GAGVSQSPSNKVTEKGKDVELRCDPISGHTALYWYRQSLGQGLEFLIYFQGNSAPDKSGLPSDRFSAERTGGSVSTLTIQRTQQEDSAVYLCASSVDRGSYEQYFGPGTRLTVT.

The rearrangement joins TRBV7-2 to TRBJ2-2; D uncertain. CDR3 size: 11 residues. Germline CDR1 SGHTA, CDR2 FQGNSA. Trimming left V 3 bases short and J 7 bases short, with 3 bases between. CDR3 DNA sequence: TGTGCCAGCAGCTTTGGCGGGGAGCTGTTTTTT. Translating it yields CASSFGGELFF.

This chain uses TRBV6-2 or TRBV6-3 with TRBJ2-6, with 9 bases that match TRBD1. The ends lost 7 bases at V and 1 base at J; junction bases unmatched: 8. Germline V lookup: CDR1 MNHEY, CDR2 SVGEGT. The CDR3 covers 17 residues. As DNA, the CDR3 is TGTGCCAGCAAGAGGGACAGGGAACGGTCTGGGGCCAACGTCCTGACTTTC. It yields the protein CASKRDRERSGANVLTF.

The V call is TRBV20-1, the J call TRBJ2-5; D may be TRBD2 (7 bases). The V end was cut by 1 base, the J end by 2 bases, with 11 bases between. Germline CDR1 reads DFQATT; CDR2 reads SNEGSKA (reference sequence). CDR3 length: 14 residues. The CDR3, as DNA: TGCAGTGCTAGAGGGGGAGGGGGGCAAGAGACCCAGTACTTC. Its translation: CSARGGGGQETQYF.

This clonotype was observed a handful of times. The J gene is TRBJ1-4, the V gene TRBV6-1; the D gene is possibly TRBD1 (5 bases). The CDR3 is 13 residues long. Trimming left V 8 bases short and J 0 bases short, with 7 bases between. Per germline, CDR1 MNHNS and CDR2 SASEGT. This CDR3 is CASQGSTNEKLFF. CDR3 sequence (DNA): TGTGCCAGCCAGGGCTCAACTAATGAAAAACTGTTTTTT.

The genes are TRBV21-1 and TRBJ2-3. TRBV21-1 is designated a pseudogene. The CDR3 extends over 14 amino acids. CDR3 DNA sequence: TGTGCCAGCAGCACCTCGGACCCCACAGATACGCAGTATTTT. It translates to CASSTSDPTDTQYF.

This clonotype was observed a few times. This chain connects TRBV5-1 to TRBJ2-7; TRBD1 agrees at 7 bases. Germline loops: CDR1 SGHRS, CDR2 YFSETQ. The CDR3 sequence is 16 residues long. Germline trimming cut 2 bases from V and 1 base from J; bases unmatched to any gene: 9. This CDR3 reads CASSFLPNRGSYEQYF. DNA for the CDR3: TGCGCCAGCAGCTTTCTTCCCAACAGGGGATCCTACGAGCAGTACTTC.

The chain is built from TRBV18 and TRBJ2-1; D call uncertain. The CDR3 sequence is 12 residues long. CDR1 is KGHSH and CDR2 is LQKENI in the germline V gene. Trimming stripped 3 bases from V and 9 bases from J, with 9 bases between. CDR3 loop: CASSPQPGEQFF. The CDR3 nucleotides are TGTGCCAGCTCACCCCAGCCCGGTGAGCAGTTCTTC.

The gene calls are TRBV7-8 and TRBJ1-4, with D perhaps TRBD1 (6 bases). Germline loops: CDR1 SGHVS, CDR2 FQNEAQ. V lost 5 bases, J lost 3 bases, and 10 bases lay in between. The CDR3 contains 14 residues. The CDR3 reads CASSQRTANEKLFF. CDR3 nucleotides: TGTGCCAGCAGCCAGCGGACAGCTAATGAAAAACTGTTTTTT.

This clonotype was seen a few times. This chain joins TRBV7-2 and TRBJ2-3; D is unclear. The CDR3 is 10 residues long. The ends were cut back, 10 bases at V and 6 bases at J, with 8 bases in the middle. From germline, CDR1 is SGHTA and CDR2 FQGNSA. CDR3: CATFSDTQYF. In nucleotides, the CDR3 is TGTGCCACCTTCTCCGATACGCAGTATTTT.

The chain joins TRBV29-1 to TRBJ1-1; the match to TRBD1 covers 8 bases. The CDR3 has 13 residues. V lost 7 bases, J lost 4 bases, and 8 bases stayed unmatched. The germline V gene has CDR1 SQVTM and CDR2 ANQGSEA. The CDR3 DNA sequence: TGCAGCGGAAAACCAGGGGGCTTCACTGAAGCTTTCTTT. It specifies CSGKPGGFTEAFF.

J is TRBJ2-1 and V is TRBV5-6; 13 bases align to TRBD2. The CDR3 sequence is 18 residues long. Trimming took 3 bases from V and 0 from J; bases not matched to a gene: 6. CDR1 is SGHDT and CDR2 is YYEEEE in the germline V gene. The CDR3 is CASSWGLAGLSSYNEQFF. The CDR3 bases are TGTGCCAGCAGCTGGGGACTAGCGGGACTGAGCTCCTACAATGAGCAGTTCTTC.

The rearrangement links TRBV5-6 to TRBJ2-5; no definite D call. Germline V gene sequence: CDR1 SGHDT, CDR2 YYEEEE. The CDR3 consists of 14 residues. V was cut by 6 bases and J by 3 bases, with 15 bases left in between. The CDR3 DNA follows: TGTGCCAGCACCCGTGAGGCAGCTAAAGAGACCCAGTACTTC. It codes for CASTREAAKETQYF.

This clonotype came up a few times. The chain carries TRBV7-2 and TRBJ2-7; 9 bases line up with TRBD1. The CDR3 loop spans 14 amino acids. The trim removed 5 bases at V and 0 bases at J, leaving 2 bases unmatched. Germline CDR1 reads SGHTA; CDR2 reads FQGNSA. This chain's CDR3 is CASSRDRDSYEQYF. In nucleotides, the CDR3 is TGTGCCAGCAGCAGGGACAGGGACTCCTACGAGCAGTACTTC.

V and J are TRBV4-2 and TRBJ2-3; D is undetermined. Trimming stripped 1 base from V and 0 bases from J, with 8 bases between. CDR3 size: 15 residues. The germline gives CDR1 LGHNA, CDR2 YNFKEQ. CDR3 in amino acids: CASSQVRESTDTQYF. The CDR3 DNA sequence: TGTGCCAGCAGCCAAGTTCGCGAAAGCACAGATACGCAGTATTTT.